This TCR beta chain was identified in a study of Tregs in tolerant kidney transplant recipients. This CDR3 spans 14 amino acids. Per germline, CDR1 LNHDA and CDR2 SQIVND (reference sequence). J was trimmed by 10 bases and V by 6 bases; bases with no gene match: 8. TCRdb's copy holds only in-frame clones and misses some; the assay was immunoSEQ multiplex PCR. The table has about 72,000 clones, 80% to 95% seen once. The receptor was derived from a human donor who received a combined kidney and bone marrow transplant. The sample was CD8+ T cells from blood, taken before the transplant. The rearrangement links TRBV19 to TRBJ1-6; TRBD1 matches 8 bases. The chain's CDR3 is CASRLTGARSPLHF. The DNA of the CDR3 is TGTGCCAGTAGGCTGACAGGGGCCCGATCACCCCTCCACTTT.